The T cell receptor (beta chain) described here comes from a study of T cells in tumors after PD-1 blockade. Whole-study context: No patient had prior checkpoint blockade, systemic immunosuppression, or radiotherapy within 4 weeks. A subset received ongoing vismodegib 150 mg daily alongside anti-PD-1 therapy.

The assay was immunoSEQ multiplex PCR, and TCRdb's table has in-frame clones only and misses some. The sample contains 61,000 or so clones, around three quarters of which appear only once. Germline lookup yields CDR1 LGHDT and CDR2 YNNKEL (reference sequence). The length of the CDR3 is 14 residues. With 1 base removed from V and 2 bases from J, the gap between germline ends came to 9 bases. Template: tumor biopsy or peripheral blood genomic DNA, about 550-6,500 ng per sample. Only a few counts were recorded for this clone. The chain joins TRBV3-1 (or the pseudogene TRBV3-2) to TRBJ2-7; D is uncertain. This sequence originates from a human donor with basal cell carcinoma. The sample here was PBMCs, taken before anti-PD-1 treatment. CDR3 coding DNA: TGTGCCAGCAGCCAAGGTCTCCAAGCCTACGAGCAGTACTTC. It yields the protein CASSQGLQAYEQYF.